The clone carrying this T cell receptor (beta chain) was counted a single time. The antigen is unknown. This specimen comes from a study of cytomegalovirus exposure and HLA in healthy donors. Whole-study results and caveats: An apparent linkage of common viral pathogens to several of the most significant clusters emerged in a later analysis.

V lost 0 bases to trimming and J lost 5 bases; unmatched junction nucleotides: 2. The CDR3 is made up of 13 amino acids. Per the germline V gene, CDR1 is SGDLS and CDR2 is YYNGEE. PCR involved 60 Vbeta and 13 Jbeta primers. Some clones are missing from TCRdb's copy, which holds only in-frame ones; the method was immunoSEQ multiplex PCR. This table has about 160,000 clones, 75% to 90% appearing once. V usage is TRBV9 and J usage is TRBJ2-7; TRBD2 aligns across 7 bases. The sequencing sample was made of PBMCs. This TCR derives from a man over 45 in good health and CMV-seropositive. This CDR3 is CASSVGGGDEQYF. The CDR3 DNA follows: TGTGCCAGCAGCGTAGGGGGAGGGGACGAGCAGTACTTC.